The 9 T cell receptor beta chains in this list originate from one sample, sequenced in a study of T cell repertoires in cytomegalovirus infection. The antigens of these receptors remain unknown. TCRdb called the reads again in MiXCR, with one record for every CDR3 protein. The sample holds some 800,000 distinct CDR3 sequences, around a third seen once. This specimen consisted of cultured CD8+ T cells from PBMCs, obtained from culture after CMV antigen stimulation. All receptors come from a human donor in good health (CMV status not recorded). Some clones in this sample may be carry-over from other donors' samples.

This clonotype was detected only once. The chain recombines TRBV6-6 with TRBJ2-7; perhaps TRBD2 as D (5 bases). Germline assignment: CDR1 MNHNY and CDR2 SVGAGI (reference sequence). Trimming left V 5 bases short and J 3 bases short, with 14 bases between. The CDR3 contains 14 residues. CDR3 sequence (DNA): TGTGCCAGCAGTCAAGGTCTGGAGGTCTACGAGCAGTACTTC. Its translation is CASSQGLEVYEQYF.

This clonotype was picked up a small number of times. V gene TRBV6-8 combines with J gene TRBJ2-6, with a possible D match to TRBD2 (5 bases). The V end lost 0 bases, the J end lost 5 bases, and 11 bases lay between the germline ends. CDR3 length: 16 amino acids. The germline V gene encodes CDR1 MNHGY and CDR2 SAAAGT. The CDR3 DNA sequence: TGTGCCAGCAGTTACTCCGCTTGGGAGCGGGCCAACGTCCTGACTTTC. Its protein product is CASSYSAWERANVLTF.

There are many counts of this clonotype. V and J are TRBV7-8 and TRBJ2-1; unclear D gene. This CDR3 spans 13 amino acids. Germline V gene sequence: CDR1 SGHVS, CDR2 FQNEAQ. Trimming shortened V by 1 base and J by 9 bases, and 10 bases separated the two germline ends. CDR3 sequence reads: CASSLDSGIEQFF. For the CDR3, the DNA is TGTGCCAGCAGCTTAGACTCTGGTATTGAGCAGTTCTTC.

The chain carries TRBV5-8 and TRBJ2-1; 8 positions agree with TRBD2. This CDR3 has 19 amino acids. Trimming removed 7 bases from V and 0 bases from J; junction bases left unmatched: 18. The germline gives CDR1 SGHTS, CDR2 YDEGEE. The CDR3 DNA follows: TGTGCCAGCGCTAGGGTCGGACTAGCCCCGTACAGCTCCTACAATGAGCAGTTCTTC. Translation gives CASARVGLAPYSSYNEQFF. The entire variable domain, with the rest obtained from reference TRBV5-8 and TRBJ2-1, is as follows: EAGVTQSPTHLIKTRGQQATLRCSPISGHTSVYWYQQALGLGLQFLLWYDEGEERNRGNFPPRFSGRQFPNYSSELNVNALELEDSALYLCASARVGLAPYSSYNEQFFGPGTRLTVL.

The chain uses TRBV7-9 and TRBJ1-2, with TRBD1 identical over 7 bases. Germline V gene sequence: CDR1 SEHNR, CDR2 FQNEAQ (reference sequence). Trimming at V came to 5 bases and at J to 0 bases, leaving 9 bases not matched to a gene. The CDR3 totals 16 residues. The CDR3 reads CASSLTQGDPNYGYTF. The CDR3, as DNA: TGTGCCAGCAGCCTTACTCAGGGGGATCCTAACTATGGCTACACCTTC.

The chain recombines TRBV4-1 with TRBJ1-2, with TRBD1 matching 7 bases. The CDR3 loop spans 16 amino acids. From germline, CDR1 is MGHRA and CDR2 YSYEKL. J gave up 0 bases and V 4 bases, and 8 bases lay outside the gene matches. The CDR3, as DNA: TGCGCCAGCAGCCTAACCGGGACAGTAACTAACTATGGCTACACCTTC. Translation: CASSLTGTVTNYGYTF.

This chain connects TRBV14 to TRBJ1-1; TRBD1 might be the D (6 bases). Germline V gene data show CDR1 as SGHDN and CDR2 as FVKESK. The V gene lost 4 bases and the J gene lost 5 bases, with 17 bases spanning the gap. The CDR3 extends over 15 amino acids. CDR3 bases: TGTGCCAGCAGCCGCCCATCAGGGGTTCTTACTGAAGCTTTCTTT. Its protein is CASSRPSGVLTEAFF.

This clonotype was observed a handful of times. The rearrangement joins TRBV27 to TRBJ1-1; D gene unclear. Germline V lookup: CDR1 MNHEY, CDR2 SMNVEV (reference sequence). V lost 6 bases and J lost 4, with 15 bases in between. The CDR3 totals 14 residues. The CDR3, as DNA: TGTGCCAGCAGCCCGCCCGGCAGTCCCACTGAAGCTTTCTTT. This encodes CASSPPGSPTEAFF.

This clonotype was detected ten times or more. The chain links TRBV7-2 to TRBJ2-3; TRBD2 aligns across 14 bases. This CDR3 spans 16 amino acids. After removal of 5 bases from V and 6 bases from J, the junction contained 7 bases not matched to a gene. The germline V gene has CDR1 SGHTA and CDR2 FQGNSA. The CDR3 bases are TGTGCCAGCAGCCTCGGACTAGCGGGGGGAAGGGATACGCAGTATTTT. Amino acids: CASSLGLAGGRDTQYF.